Presented here are 3 T cell receptor beta chains from one specimen sequenced in a study of blood T cell repertoires in COVID-19. Some clones are missing from TCRdb's copy, which holds only in-frame ones; the method was immunoSEQ multiplex PCR. The sample consists of 200,000 to 250,000 clones, around 82% of them appearing once. Sequencing was carried out using peripheral blood. These receptors were obtained from a human donor in a cohort sampled during active COVID-19.

As DNA, the CDR3 is TGTGCCATCAGTGGGGGGAGCGGGGGGGCCGGAAACATTCAGTACTTC. Encoded protein: CAISGGSGGAGNIQYF. The chain carries TRBV10-3 and TRBJ2-4, with 10 nucleotides matching TRBD2. V lost 4 bases, J lost 6 bases, and 9 bases stayed unmatched. The CDR3 covers 16 residues. Germline loops: CDR1 ENHRY, CDR2 SYGVKD.

J is TRBJ1-1 and V is TRBV29-1; possibly TRBD1 for D (5 bases). Germline V gene data show CDR1 as SQVTM and CDR2 as ANQGSEA. The CDR3 is made up of 12 amino acids. V was clipped by 0 bases and J by 3 bases, with 5 bases between them. DNA of the CDR3: TGCAGCGTTGAAGAAGGGGACACTGAAGCTTTCTTT. It encodes CSVEEGDTEAFF.

The V gene is TRBV6-4, the J gene TRBJ2-6; 7 bases map to TRBD2. CDR1 MRHNA and CDR2 SNTAGT come from the germline V gene. The CDR3 is 16 residues long. This CDR3 is CVTKAGVAVGANVLTF. CDR3 nucleotide sequence: TGTGTGACCAAGGCGGGGGTTGCCGTGGGGGCCAACGTCCTGACTTTC.